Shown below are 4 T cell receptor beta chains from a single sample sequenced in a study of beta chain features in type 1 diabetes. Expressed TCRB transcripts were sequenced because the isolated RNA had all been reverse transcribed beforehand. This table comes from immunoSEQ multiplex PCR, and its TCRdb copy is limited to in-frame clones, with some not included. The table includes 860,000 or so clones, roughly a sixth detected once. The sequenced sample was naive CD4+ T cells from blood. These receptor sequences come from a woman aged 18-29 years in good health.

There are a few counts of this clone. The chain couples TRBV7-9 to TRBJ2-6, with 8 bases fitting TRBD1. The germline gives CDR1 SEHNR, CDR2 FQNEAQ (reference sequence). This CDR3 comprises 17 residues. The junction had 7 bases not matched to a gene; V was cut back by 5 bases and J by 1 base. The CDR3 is CASSPGGYGSGANVLTF. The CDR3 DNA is TGTGCCAGCAGCCCAGGGGGCTACGGTTCTGGGGCCAACGTCCTGACTTTC.

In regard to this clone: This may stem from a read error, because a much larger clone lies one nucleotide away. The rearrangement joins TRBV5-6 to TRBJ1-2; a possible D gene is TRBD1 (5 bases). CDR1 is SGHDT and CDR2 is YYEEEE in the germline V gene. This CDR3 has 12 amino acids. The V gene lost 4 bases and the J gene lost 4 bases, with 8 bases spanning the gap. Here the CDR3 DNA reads TGTGCCAGCAGCCCGGGGGGCTATGGCTACACCTTC. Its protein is CASSPGGYGYTF. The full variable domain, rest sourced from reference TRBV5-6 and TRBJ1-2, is DAGVTQSPTHLIKTRGQQVTLRCSPKSGHDTVSWYQQALGQGPQFIFQYYEEEERQRGNFPDRFSGHQFPNYSSELNVNALLLGDSALYLCASSPGGYGYTFGSGTRLTVV.

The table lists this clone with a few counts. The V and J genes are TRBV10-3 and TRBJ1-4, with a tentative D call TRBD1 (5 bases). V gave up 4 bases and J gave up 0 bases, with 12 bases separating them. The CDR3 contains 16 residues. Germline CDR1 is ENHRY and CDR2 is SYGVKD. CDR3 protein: CAISAGERSTNEKLFF. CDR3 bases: TGTGCCATCAGTGCGGGGGAGCGTTCAACTAATGAAAAACTGTTTTTT.

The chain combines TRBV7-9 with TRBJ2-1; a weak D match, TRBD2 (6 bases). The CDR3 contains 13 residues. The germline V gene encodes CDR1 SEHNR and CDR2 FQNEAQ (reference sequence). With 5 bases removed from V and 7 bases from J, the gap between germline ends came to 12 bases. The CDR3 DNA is TGTGCCAGCAGCCGACTAGAAGGTAATGAGCAGTTCTTC. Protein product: CASSRLEGNEQFF.